This T cell receptor (beta chain) was captured by sequencing in a study of blood T cell repertoires in COVID-19. Study at large: Whether acute or convalescent, the COVID-19 samples came from the United States, Italy and Spain. In each case, the material was cDNA or gDNA derived from T cells, B-cell-depleted T cells, or PBMCs.

CDR1 and CDR2 (germline): SGHDT, YYEEEE. J gave up 6 bases and V 1 base, and 7 bases lay outside the gene matches. The CDR3 is 16 amino acids. In the original analysis: Reference gene primer amplification gave nucleated cell count estimates. Sequenced by immunoSEQ multiplex PCR; TCRdb stores in-frame clones only, minus some. From that table come the V and J calls and clone size; the DNA was used to work out D and trimming. This table has roughly 340,000 clones, 75% to 90% appearing once. Recovered status applied to Cohort 3 donors who had two consecutive negative PCRs. It also applied to those with clearance or with symptom resolution.

The sequence was obtained from a man in his late teens or twenties who had recovered from COVID-19. V and J are TRBV5-6 and TRBJ1-6; 7 nucleotides match TRBD1. The sample comprised PBMCs or T cells enriched from blood (not recorded which). The CDR3 DNA follows: TGTGCCAGCAGCTTGCTCAGGGGGGCCAGTAATTCACCCCTCCACTTT. It yields the protein CASSLLRGASNSPLHF.